Listed here are 15 T cell receptor beta chains from one sample, sequenced in a study of neoadjuvant anti-PD-1 for oral cavity cancer. Using immunoSEQ multiplex PCR, the repertoire was profiled, and TCRdb retains in-frame clones only, with some absent. In the table there are about 79,000 clones, 83% of which are singletons. The source material was PBMCs, sampled before nivolumab (anti-PD-1) treatment. These receptors were taken from a person aged 40 to 85 with oral cavity squamous cell carcinoma.

The V gene is TRBV9, the J gene TRBJ1-2; D remains ambiguous. In germline, CDR1 is SGDLS, CDR2 YYNGEE. Trimming cost V 0 bases and J 2 bases, with 8 bases left between them. The CDR3 runs to 14 residues. CDR3: CASSVESVNYGYTF. The CDR3 bases are TGTGCCAGCAGCGTAGAATCAGTAAACTATGGCTACACCTTC.

This clone was counted once. The CDR3 region has the DNA TGCGCCAGCAGCTTCGGAGCCGGGACAGGGAATGAAGCTAACTATGGCTACACCTTC. This translates into CASSFGAGTGNEANYGYTF. The V call is TRBV5-1, the J call TRBJ1-2; 9 nucleotides agree with TRBD1. This CDR3 is built from 19 residues. Germline values: CDR1 SGHRS, CDR2 YFSETQ. Unmatched junction bases numbered 14, after V lost 2 bases and J lost 0 bases.

As to this clone: The DNA is left out, because the CDR3 cannot be placed on it with certainty; the CDR3 is given as TCRdb lists it. V gene TRBV5-5 combines with J gene TRBJ2-7; the table assigns TRBD1, which was not confirmed against the DNA. The CDR3 spans 14 amino acids, including both terminal residues. CDR1 and CDR2 from the germline V gene are SGHKS and YYEKEE (reference sequence). CDR3 in amino acids: CASNWGQGSYEQCF.

This CDR3 reads CASSLSQGGAFF. For the CDR3, the DNA is TGTGCCAGCAGTTTAAGTCAGGGAGGAGCTTTCTTT. V and J are TRBV28 and TRBJ1-1; the D gene is possibly TRBD1 (5 bases). From germline, CDR1 is MDHEN and CDR2 SYDVKM. The ends were cut back, 2 bases at V and 10 bases at J, with 11 bases in the middle. CDR3 length equals 12 residues. The full variable domain, in which reference TRBV28 and TRBJ1-1 provide the parts outside the CDR3, is DVKVTQSSRYLVKRTGEKVFLECVQDMDHENMFWYRQDPGLGLRLIYFSYDVKMKEKGDIPEGYSVSREKKERFSLILESASTNQTSMYLCASSLSQGGAFFGQGTRLTVV.

CDR3 residues: CAIGRFGTSTDTQYF. CDR3 bases: TGTGCCATAGGACGGTTTGGGACTAGCACAGATACGCAGTATTTT. This chain connects TRBV10-3 to TRBJ2-3, with D possibly being TRBD2 (6 bases). Looked up from germline, CDR1 is ENHRY and CDR2 is SYGVKD. Trimming shortened V by 9 bases and J by 0 bases, and 16 bases separated the two germline ends. The CDR3 contains 15 residues.

The chain couples TRBV28 to TRBJ2-4; D may match TRBD1 or TRBD2 (5 bases each). V was clipped by 5 bases and J by 7 bases, with 18 bases between them. Germline values: CDR1 MDHEN, CDR2 SYDVKM. This CDR3 contains 15 residues. Here the CDR3 reads CASSLVWGKGNIQYF. The CDR3 DNA is TGTGCCAGCAGTCTTGTGTGGGGGAAGGGTAACATTCAGTACTTC.

The J gene is TRBJ2-5, the V gene TRBV27; a weak D match, TRBD2 (5 bases). Germline assignment: CDR1 MNHEY and CDR2 SMNVEV (reference sequence). CDR3 length: 14 residues. V lost 3 bases and J 4 bases, leaving 12 bases between the germline ends. The CDR3 sequence: CASSFLGMGETQYF. CDR3 nucleotides: TGTGCCAGCAGTTTTCTCGGGATGGGAGAGACCCAGTACTTC.

Only one count was recorded for this clone. The V call is TRBV19, the J call TRBJ2-7; 12 bases map to TRBD2. Germline CDR1 reads LNHDA; CDR2 reads SQIVND (reference sequence). J lost 0 bases, V lost 6 bases, and 15 bases had no gene match. This CDR3 spans 19 amino acids. The CDR3 here is CASRTRTSGTGGCSYEQYF. CDR3 nucleotide sequence: TGTGCCAGTAGGACTAGGACTAGCGGGACGGGGGGCTGCTCCTACGAGCAGTACTTC.

This clone was counted a few times. This chain uses TRBV7-3 with TRBJ1-1; a possible D gene is TRBD1 (6 bases). The CDR3 totals 14 residues. Trimming pared 5 bases from V and 0 bases from J, leaving 10 bases between. CDR1 is SGHTA and CDR2 is FQGTGA in the germline V gene. CDR3 coding DNA: TGTGCCAGCAGCGTCCAGGGGATGAACACTGAAGCTTTCTTT. This encodes CASSVQGMNTEAFF.

The count of this clone is one. This chain joins TRBV10-3 and TRBJ1-1; D uncertain. V was shortened by 8 bases and J by 7 bases, with 11 bases between the two germline ends. This CDR3 has 11 residues. The V gene's germline CDR1 is ENHRY and CDR2 SYGVKD. The CDR3 reads CAIRGSIEAFF. The CDR3 DNA reads as TGTGCCATCCGAGGCTCTATTGAAGCTTTCTTT.

The gene calls are TRBV29-1 and TRBJ1-1; a weak D match, TRBD1 (5 bases). Germline loops: CDR1 SQVTM, CDR2 ANQGSEA. This CDR3 has 12 residues. The CDR3 DNA reads as TGCAGAGCTGACCGGACAAGTGGCGAAGCTTTCTTT. Its protein product is CRADRTSGEAFF. Looking up the rest from reference TRBV29-1 and TRBJ1-1 gives the full variable domain: SAVISQKPSRDICQRGTSLTIQCQVDSQVTMMFWYRQQPGQSLTLIATANQGSEATYESGFVIDKFPISRPNLTFSTLTVSNMSPEDSSIYLCRADRTSGEAFFGQGTRLTVV.

The chain combines TRBV7-2 with TRBJ1-3; D gene ambiguous. The CDR3 totals 15 residues. Per germline, CDR1 SGHTA and CDR2 FQGNSA. V dropped 1 base and J dropped 0 bases, with 7 bases sitting between them. CDR3 protein: CASSLEGSSGNTIYF. The CDR3 coding sequence is TGTGCCAGCAGCTTAGAAGGCAGCTCTGGAAACACCATATATTTT.

The CDR3 DNA follows: TGTGCCAGCAGCTGGGACTACTACGAGCAGTACTTC. It is translated as CASSWDYYEQYF. The V gene is TRBV5-8, the J gene TRBJ2-7, with 7 bases lining up with TRBD2. The V gene end was trimmed by 3 bases and the J gene end by 3 bases; junction bases not matched to a gene: 0. Germline CDR1 and CDR2: SGHTS and YDEGEE. The CDR3 has 12 residues.

The chain has TRBV10-3 and TRBJ2-7; unclear D gene. This CDR3 is built from 13 residues. The V end was cut by 2 bases, the J end by 2 bases, with 7 bases between. The V gene's germline CDR1 is ENHRY and CDR2 SYGVKD. CDR3 region: CAISEGEAYEQYF. DNA for the CDR3: TGTGCCATCAGTGAGGGCGAAGCCTACGAGCAGTACTTC.

The chain has TRBV2 and TRBJ1-1; TRBD1 agrees at 8 bases. The CDR3 has 14 amino acids. Trimming cost V 6 bases and J 7 bases; bases outside gene matches: 10. The germline CDR1 and CDR2 sequences are SNHLY and FYNNEI. The chain's CDR3 is CASRPSGTGREAFF. The CDR3 coding sequence is TGTGCCAGCAGGCCTTCCGGGACAGGACGTGAAGCTTTCTTT.